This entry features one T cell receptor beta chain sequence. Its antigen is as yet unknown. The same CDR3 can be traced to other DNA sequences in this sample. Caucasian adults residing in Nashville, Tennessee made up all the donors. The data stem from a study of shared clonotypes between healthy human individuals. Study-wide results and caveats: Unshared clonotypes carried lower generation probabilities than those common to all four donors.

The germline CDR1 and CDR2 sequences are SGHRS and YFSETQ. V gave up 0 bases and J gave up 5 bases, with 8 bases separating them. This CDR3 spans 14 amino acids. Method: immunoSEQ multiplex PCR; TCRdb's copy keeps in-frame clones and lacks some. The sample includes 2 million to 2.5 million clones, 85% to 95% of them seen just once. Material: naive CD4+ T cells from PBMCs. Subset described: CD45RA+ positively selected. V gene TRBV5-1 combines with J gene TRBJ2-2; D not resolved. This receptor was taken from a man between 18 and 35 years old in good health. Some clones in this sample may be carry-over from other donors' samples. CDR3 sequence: CASSLGTATGELFF. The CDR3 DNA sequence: TGCGCCAGCAGCTTGGGGACGGCGACCGGGGAGCTGTTTTTT.